This note documents a single TCR beta chain sequence. This record comes from a study of technical replicates of blood from several donors. The CDR3 runs to 14 residues. Trimming cost V 5 bases and J 4 bases; bases outside gene matches: 7. CDR1 is SEHNR, CDR2 FQNEAQ, per germline (reference sequence). Method: immunoSEQ multiplex PCR; TCRdb's copy keeps in-frame clones and lacks some. This sample has tens of thousands of clones, with roughly 98% found just once. The clonotype originates from a human donor in good health. The sample consisted of T cells isolated from PBMCs. The chain carries TRBV7-9 and TRBJ2-5, with 7 bases aligning to TRBD1. CDR3 nucleotide sequence: TGTGCCAGCAGCATGACCGGGACAGTAGAGACCCAGTACTTC. As protein: CASSMTGTVETQYF.